Below are 22 T cell receptor beta chains sequenced from a single sample in a study of blood T cell repertoires in COVID-19. Here immunoSEQ multiplex PCR was the method, and the copy in TCRdb shows in-frame clones only, minus some. The sample yields around 55,000 clones, 85% seen once. Sequencing was carried out using peripheral blood. These receptors came from a human donor in a cohort sampled during active COVID-19.

Concerning this clone: The junction differs from germline at one of its ends, possibly a read error. The chain uses TRBV5-1 and TRBJ2-4; D gene uncertain. The germline gives CDR1 SGHRS, CDR2 YFSETQ. CDR3 length: 12 residues. CDR3 sequence: CASSFSSDLECF. CDR3 coding DNA: TGCGCCAGCAGCTTCTCCAGCGATTTGGAGTGCTTC.

V is TRBV7-6 and J is TRBJ2-7; 7 positions match TRBD2. The J segment lost 6 bases and the V segment lost 1 base, leaving 9 bases of the junction unmatched. CDR3 size: 15 residues. Germline loops: CDR1 SGHVS, CDR2 FNYEAQ. CDR3 sequence reads: CASSLVGEGIREQYF. CDR3 nucleotide sequence: TGTGCCAGCAGCTTAGTGGGGGAGGGGATTCGCGAGCAGTACTTC. The whole variable domain, remainder taken from reference TRBV7-6 and TRBJ2-7, is GAGVSQSPRYKVTKRGQDVALRCDPISGHVSLYWYRQALGQGPEFLTYFNYEAQQDKSGLPNDRFSAERPEGSISTLTIQRTEQRDSAMYRCASSLVGEGIREQYFGPGTRLTVT.

The V gene is TRBV18, the J gene TRBJ1-5; maybe TRBD1 (6 bases). Germline loops: CDR1 KGHSH, CDR2 LQKENI. V was pared by 5 bases and J by 0 bases, with 20 bases between. The length of the CDR3 is 18 residues. CDR3 residues: CASSGFFSGTLSNQPQHF. The CDR3 nucleotides read TGTGCCAGCTCAGGTTTCTTCTCCGGGACACTTAGCAATCAGCCCCAGCATTTT.

CDR3 sequence: CANLSQGITDTQYF. The CDR3 nucleotides are TGCGCCAACCTATCACAGGGGATCACAGATACGCAGTATTTT. The V gene is TRBV5-1, the J gene TRBJ2-3, with TRBD1 matching over 7 bases. The V and J ends lost 9 bases and 2 bases, in that order; junction bases with no gene match: 9. The CDR3 loop spans 14 amino acids. Germline CDR1 and CDR2: SGHRS and YFSETQ.

This clone has just a few counts. The V and J genes are TRBV11-2 and TRBJ2-6; TRBD1 is a possible D gene (5 bases). This CDR3 has 16 amino acids. Germline values: CDR1 SGHAT, CDR2 FQNNGV. V lost 2 bases to trimming and J lost 0 bases, with 8 bases between them. CDR3 in amino acids: CASSLLGLSGANVLTF. In nucleotides, the CDR3 is TGTGCCAGCAGCTTATTGGGGCTCTCTGGGGCCAACGTCCTGACTTTC. The variable domain in full, with the rest retrieved from reference TRBV11-2 and TRBJ2-6, is EAGVAQSPRYKIIEKRQSVAFWCNPISGHATLYWYQQILGQGPKLLIQFQNNGVVDDSQLPKDRFSAERLKGVDSTLKIQPAKLEDSAVYLCASSLLGLSGANVLTFGAGSRLTVL.

The rearrangement links TRBV6-1 to TRBJ2-1; 10 bases match TRBD2. The trim removed 2 bases at V and 8 bases at J, leaving 6 bases unmatched. This CDR3 comprises 15 residues. The germline CDR1 and CDR2 sequences are MNHNS and SASEGT. As DNA, the CDR3 is TGTGCCAGCAGTGAAACAGGGGGACTAGCGTATGAGCAGTTCTTC. This encodes CASSETGGLAYEQFF.

Turning to this clone: The same CDR3 is also encoded by other DNA sequences in this sample. The rearrangement uses TRBV18 and TRBJ2-1, with TRBD1 matching over 9 bases. CDR1 and CDR2 from the germline V gene are KGHSH and LQKENI. Trimming cost V 3 bases and J 6 bases; bases outside gene matches: 0. The CDR3 is made up of 13 amino acids. Here the CDR3 DNA reads TGTGCCAGCTCACCGACAGGGGGCAATGAGCAGTTCTTC. Encoded protein: CASSPTGGNEQFF.

This chain links TRBV6-1 with TRBJ2-1; 9 nucleotides line up with TRBD2. The CDR3 length is 15 residues. Germline CDR1 MNHNS, CDR2 SASEGT. The junction had 8 bases not matched to a gene; V was cut back by 2 bases and J by 9 bases. The DNA for the CDR3 is TGTGCCAGCAGTGAACGGCGGGAGGGCCGGGGTGAGCAGTTCTTC. Its translation is CASSERREGRGEQFF.

V and J are TRBV29-1 and TRBJ2-1, with TRBD2 matching over 12 bases. Losses at the gene ends were 1 base for V and 1 base for J; bases not matched to a gene: 5. The length of the CDR3 is 17 residues. CDR1 and CDR2 from the germline V gene are SQVTM and ANQGSEA. As DNA, the CDR3 is TGCAGCGTTGAAGGACTAGCGGGAGAGAGATCCTACAATGAGCAGTTCTTC. Translated: CSVEGLAGERSYNEQFF.

The chain carries TRBV4-1 and TRBJ2-7; D unresolved. CDR1 MGHRA and CDR2 YSYEKL come from the germline V gene. The CDR3 runs 13 residues. V was clipped by 1 base and J by 5 bases, with 9 bases between them. CDR3 protein: CASSQGGSNEQYF. The DNA for the CDR3 is TGCGCCAGCAGCCAAGGAGGATCGAACGAGCAGTACTTC.

The chain links TRBV4-2 to TRBJ2-7, with a weak D call TRBD2 (7 bases). CDR3 length: 17 residues. CDR1 and CDR2 from the germline V gene are LGHNA and YNFKEQ. V was clipped by 2 bases and J by 4 bases, with 21 bases between them. CDR3 coding DNA: TGTGCCAGCAGCCAAAGAGGGGGAGGGCCCCAAACATACGAGCAGTACTTC. It specifies CASSQRGGGPQTYEQYF.

This chain joins TRBV7-2 and TRBJ2-5; TRBD2 aligns across 8 bases. This CDR3 region has 15 residues. V shed 5 bases, J shed 3 bases, and the junction held 8 bases outside the gene matches. Germline V CDR1 and CDR2: SGHTA, FQGNSA. The CDR3 here is CASSPPGGRKETQYF. The DNA for the CDR3 is TGTGCCAGCAGCCCCCCAGGCGGGAGGAAAGAGACCCAGTACTTC.

This chain connects TRBV24-1 to TRBJ1-2, with D possibly TRBD1 on 6 matching bases. V lost 9 bases and J 4 bases, leaving 20 bases between the germline ends. Germline V gives CDR1 KGHDR, CDR2 SFDVKD. CDR3 size: 15 residues. CDR3 sequence reads: CATLGPEQGTYGYTF. DNA of the CDR3: TGTGCCACCCTCGGCCCGGAACAGGGTACCTATGGCTACACCTTC.

The genes are TRBV7-3 and TRBJ2-7; D possibly corresponds to TRBD2 (5 bases). V shed 0 bases and J shed 0 bases, with 6 bases lying between them. CDR1 and CDR2 from the germline V gene are SGHTA and FQGTGA. The CDR3 totals 14 residues. The CDR3 DNA reads TGTGCCAGCAGCTTAACAGGGAGCTCCTACGAGCAGTACTTC. It translates to CASSLTGSSYEQYF.

V gene TRBV29-1 combines with J gene TRBJ2-1, with 13 bases matching TRBD2. V lost 0 bases, J lost 8 bases, and 10 bases stayed unmatched. The length of the CDR3 is 17 residues. Germline values: CDR1 SQVTM, CDR2 ANQGSEA. The CDR3 DNA is TGCAGCGTTGAAGAATACAAGGGACTAGCGGGGTCTGATGAGCAGTTCTTC. The encoded protein is CSVEEYKGLAGSDEQFF.

The count of this clone is one. The genes are TRBV11-2 and TRBJ2-5, with TRBD2 identical over 9 bases. This CDR3 is built from 19 residues. Losses at the gene ends were 6 bases for V and 2 bases for J; bases not matched to a gene: 19. Germline V gene sequence: CDR1 SGHAT, CDR2 FQNNGV. CDR3 sequence reads: CASSLSPGTSRSTQETQYF. The CDR3 bases are TGTGCCAGCAGTCTCAGCCCCGGGACTAGCAGGAGCACTCAAGAGACCCAGTACTTC.

This clone ranks as medium-sized. The chain recombines TRBV4-3 with TRBJ1-4, with unresolved D. The CDR3 extends over 13 amino acids. Trimming stripped 0 bases from V and 8 bases from J, with 7 bases between. CDR1 and CDR2 (germline): LGHNA, YSLEER. This CDR3 reads CASSQDFPEKLFF. DNA for the CDR3: TGCGCCAGCAGCCAAGATTTTCCGGAAAAACTGTTTTTT.

The chain recombines TRBV6-5 with TRBJ1-2; perhaps TRBD1 as D (5 bases). Deletions cut 6 bases from V and 2 bases from J, with 10 bases between. Looked up from germline, CDR1 is MNHEY and CDR2 is SVGAGI. This CDR3 has 13 amino acids. CDR3 region: CASRQGLNYGYTF. In DNA form, the CDR3 reads TGTGCCAGCAGGCAGGGTCTCAACTATGGCTACACCTTC.

This chain uses TRBV27 with TRBJ1-2; D gene ambiguous. CDR3 length equals 14 residues. Germline V gene lookup returns CDR1 MNHEY and CDR2 SMNVEV (reference sequence). The V end was cut by 2 bases, the J end by 2 bases, with 9 bases between. The DNA of the CDR3 is TGTGCCAGCAGTTTACATGGCACCAACTATGGCTACACCTTC. It encodes CASSLHGTNYGYTF.

The chain links TRBV15 to TRBJ2-2; 7 bases align to TRBD2. Germline V lookup: CDR1 LNHNV, CDR2 YYDKDF (reference sequence). V shed 1 base and J 4 bases; nucleotides not matched to a gene: 9. CDR3 length equals 17 residues. CDR3 in DNA: TGTGCCACCAGCAGAGGCGGGGCAGGGAGGGGCACCGGGGAGCTGTTTTTT. Amino acid sequence: CATSRGGAGRGTGELFF. Supplemented by reference TRBV15 and TRBJ2-2, the full variable domain reads DAMVIQNPRYQVTQFGKPVTLSCSQTLNHNVMYWYQQKSSQAPKLLFHYYDKDFNNEADTPDNFQSRRPNTSFCFLDIRSPGLGDTAMYLCATSRGGAGRGTGELFFGEGSRLTVL.

V gene TRBV11-3 combines with J gene TRBJ1-1, with D unresolved. Germline CDR1 and CDR2: SGHNT and YENEEA. With 1 base removed from V and 11 bases from J, the gap between germline ends came to 11 bases. The CDR3 consists of 12 residues. In DNA, the CDR3 is TGTGCCAGCAGCTTAGCAGAGGGCGAGGCTTTCTTT. Translated, it gives CASSLAEGEAFF.

The gene calls are TRBV18 and TRBJ2-5; tentative D call: TRBD1 (7 bases). CDR1 KGHSH and CDR2 LQKENI come from the germline V gene. The length of the CDR3 is 16 residues. The ends were cut back, 6 bases at V and 5 bases at J, with 22 bases in the middle. DNA for the CDR3: TGTGCCAGCTCGCCTCTCGCAGGGGGGCGCGGGGAGACCCAGTACTTC. Its translation: CASSPLAGGRGETQYF.